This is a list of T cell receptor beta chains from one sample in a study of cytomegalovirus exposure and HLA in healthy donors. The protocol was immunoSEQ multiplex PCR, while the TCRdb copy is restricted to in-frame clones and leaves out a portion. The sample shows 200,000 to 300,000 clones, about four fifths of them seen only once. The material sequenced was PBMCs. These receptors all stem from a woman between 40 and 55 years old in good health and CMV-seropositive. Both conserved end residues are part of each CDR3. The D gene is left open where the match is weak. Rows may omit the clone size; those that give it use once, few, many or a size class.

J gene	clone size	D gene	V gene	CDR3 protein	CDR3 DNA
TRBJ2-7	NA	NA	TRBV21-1	CASSKQDRAAYEQYF	TGTGCCAGCAGCAAACAAGACAGAGCCGCCTACGAGCAGTACTTC
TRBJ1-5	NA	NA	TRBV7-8	CASSLFSLVSNQPQHF	TGTGCCAGTAGCCTTTTTAGCTTGGTAAGCAATCAGCCCCAGCATTTT
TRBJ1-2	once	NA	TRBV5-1	CASSPKTGNYGYTF	TGCGCCAGCAGCCCTAAGACAGGAAACTATGGCTACACCTTC
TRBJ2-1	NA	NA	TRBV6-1	CASTLDNYNEQFF	TGTGCCAGCACCTTGGACAACTACAATGAGCAGTTCTTC
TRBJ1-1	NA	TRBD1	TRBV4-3	CASSLHTGDTEAFF	TGCGCCAGCAGCCTCCACACAGGGGACACTGAAGCTTTCTTT
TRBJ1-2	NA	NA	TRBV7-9	CSSSLGSGDYGYTF	TGTTCCAGCAGCTTAGGAAGCGGGGATTATGGCTACACCTTC
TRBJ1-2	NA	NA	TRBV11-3	CASSSWSRPLYGYTF	TGTGCCAGCAGCTCCTGGTCGCGGCCACTCTATGGCTACACCTTC
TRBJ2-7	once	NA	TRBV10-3	CAIMGAQGLTYEQYF	TGTGCCATCATGGGGGCACAGGGATTGACCTACGAGCAGTACTTC
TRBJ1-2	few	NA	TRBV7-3	CASSGDGGSRDGYTF	TGTGCCAGCAGCGGGGACGGGGGAAGCAGGGATGGCTACACCTTC
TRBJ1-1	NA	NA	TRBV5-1	CASSLASGGRGTEAFF	TGCGCCAGCAGCTTGGCGTCAGGAGGGCGAGGCACTGAAGCTTTCTTT
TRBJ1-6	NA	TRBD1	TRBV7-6	CASSLGRDRSNSPLHF	TGTGCCAGCAGCTTAGGTCGGGACAGGAGTAATTCACCCCTCCACTTT
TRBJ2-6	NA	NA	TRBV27	CASSSTGFSGANVLTF	TGTGCCAGCAGTTCAACAGGCTTCTCTGGGGCCAACGTCCTGACTTTC
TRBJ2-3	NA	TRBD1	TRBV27	CASSADRGLSTDTQYF	TGTGCCAGCAGTGCCGACAGGGGGCTAAGCACAGATACGCAGTATTTT
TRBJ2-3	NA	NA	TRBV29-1	CSVEGEATQYF	TGCAGCGTTGAAGGGGAGGCTACGCAGTATTTT
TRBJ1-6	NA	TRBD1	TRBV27	CASSSPGQGNSPLHF	TGTGCCAGCAGTTCCCCCGGACAGGGGAATTCACCCCTCCACTTT
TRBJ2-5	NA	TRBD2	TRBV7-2	CASSLRGLAGGWRRETQYF	TGTGCCAGCAGCTTACGGGGACTAGCGGGAGGTTGGCGTCGAGAGACCCAGTACTTC
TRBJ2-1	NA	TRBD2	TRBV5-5	CASSLGAGGRYNEQFF	TGTGCCAGCAGCTTGGGCGCGGGAGGGCGGTACAATGAGCAGTTCTTC
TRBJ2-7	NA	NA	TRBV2	CASSEQFSYEQYF	TGTGCCAGCAGTGAACAGTTCTCCTACGAGCAGTACTTC
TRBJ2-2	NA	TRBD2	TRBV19	CASSPRTSLGSGELFF	TGTGCCAGTAGTCCCCGGACTAGCTTAGGGTCCGGGGAGCTGTTTTTT
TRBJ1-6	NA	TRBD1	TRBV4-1	CASSQYPRDRGNNSPLHF	TGCGCCAGCAGCCAATACCCCCGGGACAGGGGCAACAATTCACCCCTCCACTTT
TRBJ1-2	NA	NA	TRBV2	CASMGEDYGYTF	TGTGCCAGCATGGGGGAGGACTATGGCTACACCTTC
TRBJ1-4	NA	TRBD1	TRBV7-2	CASSFHGQGREKLFF	TGTGCCAGCAGCTTTCACGGACAGGGGAGGGAAAAACTGTTTTTT
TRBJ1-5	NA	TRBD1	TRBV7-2	CASSLDRGDQPQHF	TGTGCCAGCAGCTTAGACAGGGGGGATCAGCCCCAGCATTTT
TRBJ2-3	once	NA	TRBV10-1	CASRAALGDTQYF	TGCGCCAGCAGGGCTGCTCTTGGAGATACGCAGTATTTT
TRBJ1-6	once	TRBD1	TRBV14	CASSPGQGSSPLHF	TGTGCCAGCAGCCCCGGACAGGGAAGTTCACCCCTCCACTTT
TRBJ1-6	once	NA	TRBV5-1	CASSLAGGASNSPLHF	TGCGCCAGCAGCTTGGCTGGGGGCGCGTCTAATTCACCCCTCCACTTT
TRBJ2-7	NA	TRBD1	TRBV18	CASTGQATYEQYF	TGTGCCAGCACGGGACAGGCCACCTACGAGCAGTACTTC
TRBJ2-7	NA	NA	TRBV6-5	CASSYSRTVSYEQYF	TGTGCCAGCAGTTACTCCCGGACAGTCTCCTACGAGCAGTACTTC
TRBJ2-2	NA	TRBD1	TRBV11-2	CASSFRQGSTGELFF	TGTGCCAGCAGCTTCAGACAGGGGTCCACCGGGGAGCTGTTTTTT
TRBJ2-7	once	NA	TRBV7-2	CASSLALAGSSYEQYF	TGTGCCAGCAGCTTAGCGCTGGCGGGGAGCTCCTACGAGCAGTACTTC
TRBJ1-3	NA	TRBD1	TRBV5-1	CASSLSGTGGSGNTIYF	TGCGCCAGCAGCCTATCCGGGACAGGGGGCTCTGGAAACACCATATATTTT
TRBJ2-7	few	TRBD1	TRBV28	CASSLRTGGRDEQYF	TGTGCCAGCAGTTTACGGACAGGGGGCCGGGACGAGCAGTACTTC
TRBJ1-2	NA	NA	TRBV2	CASSVAPNYGYTF	TGTGCCAGCAGTGTCGCGCCTAACTATGGCTACACCTTC
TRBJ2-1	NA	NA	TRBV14	CASSRRQGGDEQFF	TGTGCCAGCAGCCGACGACAGGGAGGCGATGAGCAGTTCTTC
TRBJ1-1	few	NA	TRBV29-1	CSVEGRGGLLEAFF	TGCAGCGTTGAAGGGCGAGGGGGTCTCCTTGAAGCTTTCTTT
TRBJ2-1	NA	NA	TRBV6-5	CASSFDRWSSYNEQFF	TGTGCCAGCAGTTTCGACAGGTGGAGCTCCTACAATGAGCAGTTCTTC
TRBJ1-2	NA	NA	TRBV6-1	CASSDIRRRDTF	TGTGCCAGCAGTGATATCCGGCGACGGGACACCTTC
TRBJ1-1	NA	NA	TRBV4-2	CASSQDHGRIWGENTEAFF	TGTGCCAGCAGCCAAGATCACGGCAGGATTTGGGGAGAGAACACTGAAGCTTTCTTT
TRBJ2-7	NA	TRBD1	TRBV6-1	CASSARGQGTTYEQYF	TGTGCCAGCAGTGCCCGAGGACAGGGGACTACCTACGAGCAGTACTTC
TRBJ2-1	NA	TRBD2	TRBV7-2	CASSLAGGSEQFF	TGTGCCAGCAGCTTAGCTGGCGGGAGTGAGCAGTTCTTC
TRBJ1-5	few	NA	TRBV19	CASSIGGDQPQHF	TGTGCCAGTAGTATAGGCGGGGACCAGCCCCAGCATTTT
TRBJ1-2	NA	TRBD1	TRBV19	CASSIEWDRGRSGYTF	TGTGCCAGTAGTATAGAGTGGGACAGGGGGCGGAGTGGCTACACCTTC
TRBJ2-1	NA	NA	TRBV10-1	CASSPRRTFFREQFF	TGCGCCAGCAGTCCCCGGAGGACCTTCTTCCGGGAGCAGTTCTTC
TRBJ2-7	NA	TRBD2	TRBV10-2	CASSRREATYEQYF	TGCGCCAGCAGTCGGCGGGAGGCAACCTACGAGCAGTACTTC
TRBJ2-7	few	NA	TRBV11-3	CASSQDSFRVEQYF	TGTGCCAGCAGCCAGGACAGCTTTAGGGTTGAGCAGTACTTC
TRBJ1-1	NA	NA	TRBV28	CASSLNGRSEAFF	TGTGCCAGCAGTTTAAATGGTCGGAGTGAAGCTTTCTTT
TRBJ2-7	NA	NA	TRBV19	CASSWTRGQYEQYF	TGTGCCAGTAGCTGGACCCGAGGACAGTACGAGCAGTACTTC
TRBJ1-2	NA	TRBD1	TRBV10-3	CAISGGQGFGYTF	TGTGCCATCAGTGGAGGACAGGGGTTTGGCTACACCTTC
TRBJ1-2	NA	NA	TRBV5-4	CASSLETANYGYTF	TGTGCCAGCAGCTTGGAGACAGCCAACTATGGCTACACCTTC
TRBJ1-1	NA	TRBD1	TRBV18	CASSPPTGGRTEAFF	TGTGCCAGCTCACCACCAACAGGGGGCAGGACTGAAGCTTTCTTT
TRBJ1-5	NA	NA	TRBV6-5	CASSWPGSNQPQHF	TGTGCCAGCAGCTGGCCAGGTAGCAATCAGCCCCAGCATTTT
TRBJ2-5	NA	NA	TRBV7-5	CVRSLALGGLGPPKETQYF	TGTGTCAGAAGCTTAGCGCTTGGTGGACTAGGGCCCCCGAAAGAGACCCAGTACTTC
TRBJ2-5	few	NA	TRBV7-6	CASSWRGLEETQYF	TGTGCCAGCAGCTGGAGAGGCCTCGAAGAGACCCAGTACTTC